This T cell receptor beta chain came from a study of cytomegalovirus exposure and HLA in healthy donors. The CDR3 runs to 16 residues. Germline CDR1 reads SGHRS; CDR2 reads YFSETQ. In the case of this clone: Its antigen is not identified. Germline is not matched at one junction end, which may reflect a read error. Other DNA sequences in the same sample also yield this CDR3.

Study-level points and caveats: Follow-up analysis found HLA locus-dependent TCR association rates, highest for DRB1 and lowest for HLA-C. With later analysis, a missense DCLRE1C variant became linked to TCR beta V- and J-gene trimming. It was likely that a cluster of highly shared sequence variants was a sequencing artifact. It was confirmed in vitro that three of the CMV-associated chains were specific for CMV antigens.

PCR employed 60 Vbeta and 13 Jbeta primers. Data came from immunoSEQ multiplex PCR; TCRdb stores just in-frame clones and leaves some out. The sample contains 300,000 or so clones, 84% of which appear only once. Sequenced input: PBMCs. This chain joins TRBV5-1 and TRBJ2-2, with 13 positions matching TRBD2. The TCR originated in a woman in her thirties or forties in good health and CMV-seropositive. In nucleotides, the CDR3 is TGCGCCAGCAGCCTACGGACTAGCGGGGGCACCGGGGAGTTGTTTTTT. Encoded protein: CASSLRTSGGTGELFF.